This TCR beta chain originates from a study of neurological immune-mediated disorders. Study-level results: Expanded clones shared no identical CDR3 amino acid sequences across subjects, which suggested private TCR-beta repertoires in all groups.

The V and J ends lost 6 bases and 8 bases, in that order; junction bases with no gene match: 7. The CDR3 covers 13 residues. This clonotype was observed at least ten times. Its antigen remains unidentified. One entry per CDR3 protein results from TCRdb running MiXCR on the 5' RACE reads. The data show 35,000 to 50,000 distinct CDR3 sequences, about 2.5% seen once. The V call is TRBV12-3 or TRBV12-4, the J call TRBJ2-1; 7 nucleotides line up with TRBD1. This clonotype was sampled from a man between 45 and 60 years old with multiple sclerosis. Sequenced: PBMCs. The CDR3 region is CASSRDRAHEQFF. The DNA of the CDR3 is TGTGCCAGCAGCCGAGACAGGGCTCATGAGCAGTTCTTC.